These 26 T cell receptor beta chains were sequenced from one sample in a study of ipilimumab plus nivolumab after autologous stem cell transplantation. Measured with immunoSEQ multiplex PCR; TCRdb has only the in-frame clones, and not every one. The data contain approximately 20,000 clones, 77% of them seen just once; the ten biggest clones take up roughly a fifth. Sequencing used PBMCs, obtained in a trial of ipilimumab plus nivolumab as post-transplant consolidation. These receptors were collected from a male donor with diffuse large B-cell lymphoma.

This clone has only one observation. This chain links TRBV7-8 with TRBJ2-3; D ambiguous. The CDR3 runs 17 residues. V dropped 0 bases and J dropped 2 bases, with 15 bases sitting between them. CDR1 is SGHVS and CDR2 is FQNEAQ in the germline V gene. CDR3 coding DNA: TGTGCCAGCAGCTTAGCGGGCGCCCAGAAAGCCACAGATACGCAGTATTTT. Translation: CASSLAGAQKATDTQYF.

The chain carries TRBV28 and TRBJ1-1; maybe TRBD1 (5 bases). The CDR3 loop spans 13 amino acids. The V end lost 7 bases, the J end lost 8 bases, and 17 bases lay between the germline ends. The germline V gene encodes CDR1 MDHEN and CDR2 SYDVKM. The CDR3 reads CASINPNGGEAFF. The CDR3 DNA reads TGTGCCAGCATTAATCCCAACGGGGGAGAAGCTTTCTTT.

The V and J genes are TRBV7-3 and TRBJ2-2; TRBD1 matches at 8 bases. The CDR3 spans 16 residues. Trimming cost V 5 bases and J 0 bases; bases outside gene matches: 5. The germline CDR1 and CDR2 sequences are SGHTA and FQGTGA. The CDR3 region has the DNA TGTGCCAGCAGCCCCGGGACAGGAGCGAACACCGGGGAGCTGTTTTTT. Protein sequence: CASSPGTGANTGELFF.

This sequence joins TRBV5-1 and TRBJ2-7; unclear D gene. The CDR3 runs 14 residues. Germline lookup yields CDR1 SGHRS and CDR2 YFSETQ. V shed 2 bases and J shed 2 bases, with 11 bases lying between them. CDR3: CASSFGVQAYEQYF. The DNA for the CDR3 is TGCGCCAGCAGCTTTGGGGTCCAGGCCTACGAGCAGTACTTC.

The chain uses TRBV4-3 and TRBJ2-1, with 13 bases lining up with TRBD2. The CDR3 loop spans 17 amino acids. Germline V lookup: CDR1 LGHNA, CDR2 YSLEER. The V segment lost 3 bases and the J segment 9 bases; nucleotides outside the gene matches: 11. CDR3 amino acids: CASSQDTSGGAGSEQFF. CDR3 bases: TGCGCCAGCAGCCAGGACACTAGCGGGGGGGCGGGTAGTGAGCAGTTCTTC.

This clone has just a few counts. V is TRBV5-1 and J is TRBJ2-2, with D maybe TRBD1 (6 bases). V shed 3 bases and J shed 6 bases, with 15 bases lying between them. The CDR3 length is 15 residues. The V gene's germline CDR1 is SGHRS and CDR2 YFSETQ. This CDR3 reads CASSSMLQGAGELFF. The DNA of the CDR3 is TGCGCCAGCAGCTCAATGTTACAGGGTGCCGGGGAGCTGTTTTTT.

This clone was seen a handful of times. CDR3 amino acids: CARSLLKDRVVGYEQYF. The CDR3 bases are TGTGCCAGAAGCTTGTTGAAGGACAGGGTGGTCGGCTACGAGCAGTACTTC. This sequence joins TRBV5-3 and TRBJ2-7; 8 bases align to TRBD1. TRBV5-3 is annotated as an ORF whose role is uncertain. Germline trimming cut 1 base from V and 3 bases from J; bases unmatched to any gene: 12. The CDR3 is 17 residues long.

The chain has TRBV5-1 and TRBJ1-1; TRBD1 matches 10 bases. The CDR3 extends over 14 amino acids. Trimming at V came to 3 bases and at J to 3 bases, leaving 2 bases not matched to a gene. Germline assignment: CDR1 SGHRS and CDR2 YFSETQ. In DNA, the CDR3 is TGCGCCAGCAGCTCGGACAGGGGGGACACTGAAGCTTTCTTT. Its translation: CASSSDRGDTEAFF.

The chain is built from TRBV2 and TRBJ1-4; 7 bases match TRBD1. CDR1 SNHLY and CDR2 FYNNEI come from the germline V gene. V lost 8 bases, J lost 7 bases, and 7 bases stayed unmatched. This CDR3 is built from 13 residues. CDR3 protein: CASWTGGGEKLFF. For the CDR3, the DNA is TGTGCCAGCTGGACAGGCGGGGGTGAAAAACTGTTTTTT. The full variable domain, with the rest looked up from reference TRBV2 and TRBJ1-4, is EPEVTQTPSHQVTQMGQEVILRCVPISNHLYFYWYRQILGQKVEFLVSFYNNEISEKSEIFDDQFSVERPDGSNFTLKIRSTKLEDSAMYFCASWTGGGEKLFFGSGTQLSVL.

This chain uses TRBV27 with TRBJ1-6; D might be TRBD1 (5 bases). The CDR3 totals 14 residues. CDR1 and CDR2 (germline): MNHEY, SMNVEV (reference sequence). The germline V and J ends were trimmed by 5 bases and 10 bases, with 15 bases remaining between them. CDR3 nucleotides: TGTGCCAGCAGTCCTTATCAGGGATCCTCACCCCTCCACTTT. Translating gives CASSPYQGSSPLHF.

CDR3 nucleotides: TGTGCCAGTAGTACGGCGACAGGTCGCGAAAAACTGTTTTTT. It encodes CASSTATGREKLFF. V gene TRBV19 combines with J gene TRBJ1-4; a possible D gene is TRBD1 (6 bases). Trimming left V 4 bases short and J 8 bases short, with 14 bases between. The CDR3 has 14 amino acids. Germline V gives CDR1 LNHDA, CDR2 SQIVND (reference sequence).

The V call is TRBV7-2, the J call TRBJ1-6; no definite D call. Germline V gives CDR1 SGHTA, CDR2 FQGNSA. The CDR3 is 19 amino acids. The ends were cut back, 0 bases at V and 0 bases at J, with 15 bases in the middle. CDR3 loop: CASSLARTGGSSYNSPLHF. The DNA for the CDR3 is TGTGCCAGCAGCTTAGCCCGGACGGGAGGGAGCTCCTATAATTCACCCCTCCACTTT. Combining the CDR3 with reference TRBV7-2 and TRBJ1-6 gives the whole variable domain GAGVSQSPSNKVTEKGKDVELRCDPISGHTALYWYRQSLGQGLEFLIYFQGNSAPDKSGLPSDRFSAERTGGSVSTLTIQRTQQEDSAVYLCASSLARTGGSSYNSPLHFGNGTRLTVT.

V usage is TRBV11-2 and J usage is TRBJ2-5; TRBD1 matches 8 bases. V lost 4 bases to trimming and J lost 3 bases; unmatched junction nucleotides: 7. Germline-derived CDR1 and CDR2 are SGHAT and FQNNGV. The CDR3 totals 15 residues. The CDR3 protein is CASSSLSDREETQYF. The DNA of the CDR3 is TGTGCCAGCAGCTCCTTATCGGACAGGGAAGAGACCCAGTACTTC.

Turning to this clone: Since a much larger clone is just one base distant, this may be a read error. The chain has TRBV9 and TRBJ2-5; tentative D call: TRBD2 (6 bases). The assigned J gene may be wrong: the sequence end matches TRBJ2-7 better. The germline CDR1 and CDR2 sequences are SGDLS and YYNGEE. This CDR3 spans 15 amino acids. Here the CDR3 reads CASSQGDRSGDEQYF. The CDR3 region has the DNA TGCGCCAGCAGCCAAGGGGACCGCTCGGGGGACGAGCAGTACTTC.

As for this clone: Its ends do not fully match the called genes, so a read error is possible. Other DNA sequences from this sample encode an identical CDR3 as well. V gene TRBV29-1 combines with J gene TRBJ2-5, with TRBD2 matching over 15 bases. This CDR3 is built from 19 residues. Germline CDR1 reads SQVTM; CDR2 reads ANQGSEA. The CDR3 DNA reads TGCCGCGTGGACGGGGGGGGGACTAGCGGGGGGACCAGCCAAGAGACCCAGTACTTC. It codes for CRVDGGGTSGGTSQETQYF.

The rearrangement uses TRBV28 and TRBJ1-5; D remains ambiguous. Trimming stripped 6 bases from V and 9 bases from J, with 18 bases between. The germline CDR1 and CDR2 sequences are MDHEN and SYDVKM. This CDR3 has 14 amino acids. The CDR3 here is CASSLTGDLRPQHF. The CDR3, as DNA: TGTGCCAGCAGCTTAACTGGGGATCTTCGGCCCCAGCATTTT.

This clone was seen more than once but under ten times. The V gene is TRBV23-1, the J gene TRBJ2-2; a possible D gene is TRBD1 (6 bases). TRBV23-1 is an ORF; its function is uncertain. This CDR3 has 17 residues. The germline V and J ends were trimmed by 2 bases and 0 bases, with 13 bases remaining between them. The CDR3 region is CASSQQDRRTNTGELFF. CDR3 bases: TGCGCCAGCAGTCAACAAGACAGGAGAACGAACACCGGGGAGCTGTTTTTT.

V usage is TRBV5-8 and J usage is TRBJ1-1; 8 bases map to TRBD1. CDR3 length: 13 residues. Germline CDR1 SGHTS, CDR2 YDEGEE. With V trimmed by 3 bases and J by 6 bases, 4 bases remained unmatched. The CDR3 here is CASSSGGNPEAFF. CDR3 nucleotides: TGTGCCAGCAGCTCAGGGGGCAACCCTGAAGCTTTCTTT.

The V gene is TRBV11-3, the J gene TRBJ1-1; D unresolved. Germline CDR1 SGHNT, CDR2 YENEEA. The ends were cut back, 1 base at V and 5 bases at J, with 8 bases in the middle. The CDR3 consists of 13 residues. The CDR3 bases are TGTGCCAGCAGCTTAGGTTCTGGGACTGAAGCTTTCTTT. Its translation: CASSLGSGTEAFF.

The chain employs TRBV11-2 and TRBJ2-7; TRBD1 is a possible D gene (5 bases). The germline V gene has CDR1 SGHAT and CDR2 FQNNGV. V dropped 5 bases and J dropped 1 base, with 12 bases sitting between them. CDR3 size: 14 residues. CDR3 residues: CASSEDRSSYEQYF. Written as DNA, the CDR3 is TGTGCCAGCAGCGAAGACAGATCGTCCTACGAGCAGTACTTC.

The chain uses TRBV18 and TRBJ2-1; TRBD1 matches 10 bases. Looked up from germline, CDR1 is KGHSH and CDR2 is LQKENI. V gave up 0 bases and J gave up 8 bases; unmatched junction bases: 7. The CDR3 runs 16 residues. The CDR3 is CASSPPTGTGAHEQFF. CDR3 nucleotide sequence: TGTGCCAGCTCACCACCGACCGGGACAGGGGCCCATGAGCAGTTCTTC.

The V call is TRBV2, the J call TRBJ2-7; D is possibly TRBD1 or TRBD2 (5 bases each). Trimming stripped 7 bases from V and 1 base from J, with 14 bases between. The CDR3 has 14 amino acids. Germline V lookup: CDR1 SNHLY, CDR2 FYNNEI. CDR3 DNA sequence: TGTGCCAGCACCCCTGGGGACCCATCCTACGAGCAGTACTTC. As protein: CASTPGDPSYEQYF.

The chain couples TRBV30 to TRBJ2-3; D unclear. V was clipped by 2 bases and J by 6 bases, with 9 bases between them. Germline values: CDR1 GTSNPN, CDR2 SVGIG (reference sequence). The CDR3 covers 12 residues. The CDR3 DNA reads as TGTGCCTGGAGTCTGATCTCTGATACGCAGTATTTT. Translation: CAWSLISDTQYF.

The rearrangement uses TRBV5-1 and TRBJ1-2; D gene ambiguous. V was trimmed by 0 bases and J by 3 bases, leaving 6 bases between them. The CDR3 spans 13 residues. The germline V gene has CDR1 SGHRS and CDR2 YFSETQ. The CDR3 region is CASSLDEHYGYTF. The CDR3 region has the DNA TGCGCCAGCAGCTTGGATGAACACTATGGCTACACCTTC.

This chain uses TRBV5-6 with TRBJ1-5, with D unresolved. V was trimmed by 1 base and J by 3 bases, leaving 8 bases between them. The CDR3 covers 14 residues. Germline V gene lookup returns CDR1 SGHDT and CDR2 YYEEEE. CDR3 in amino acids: CASSLMGSNQPQHF. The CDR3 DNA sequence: TGTGCCAGCAGCTTGATGGGGTCCAATCAGCCCCAGCATTTT.

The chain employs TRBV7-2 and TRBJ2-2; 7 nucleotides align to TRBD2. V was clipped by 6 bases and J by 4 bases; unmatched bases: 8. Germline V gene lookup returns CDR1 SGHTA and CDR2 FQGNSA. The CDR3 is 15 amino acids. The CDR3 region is CASSFRDYGTGELFF. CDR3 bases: TGTGCCAGCAGTTTCCGGGACTACGGCACCGGGGAGCTGTTTTTT.